The sequence of this TCR beta chain was determined in a study of blood T cell repertoires in COVID-19. The wider study: Specimens from acute and convalescent COVID-19 originated in the United States, Italy and Spain.

The repertoire was sequenced with immunoSEQ multiplex PCR; TCRdb's copy has only in-frame clones and lacks some. The repertoire holds about 220,000 clones, with roughly 88% as singletons. Germline V gene lookup returns CDR1 MGHRA and CDR2 YSYEKL. This CDR3 contains 15 residues. J lost 5 bases, V lost 4 bases, and 6 bases had no gene match. Sequenced: peripheral blood. This clonotype was obtained from a man aged 35 to 55 who had recovered from COVID-19. V usage is TRBV4-1 and J usage is TRBJ2-1, with TRBD2 identical over 9 bases. DNA of the CDR3: TGCGCCAGCAGCCGCGGGACTAGCAGAGACAATGAGCAGTTCTTC. This codes for CASSRGTSRDNEQFF.